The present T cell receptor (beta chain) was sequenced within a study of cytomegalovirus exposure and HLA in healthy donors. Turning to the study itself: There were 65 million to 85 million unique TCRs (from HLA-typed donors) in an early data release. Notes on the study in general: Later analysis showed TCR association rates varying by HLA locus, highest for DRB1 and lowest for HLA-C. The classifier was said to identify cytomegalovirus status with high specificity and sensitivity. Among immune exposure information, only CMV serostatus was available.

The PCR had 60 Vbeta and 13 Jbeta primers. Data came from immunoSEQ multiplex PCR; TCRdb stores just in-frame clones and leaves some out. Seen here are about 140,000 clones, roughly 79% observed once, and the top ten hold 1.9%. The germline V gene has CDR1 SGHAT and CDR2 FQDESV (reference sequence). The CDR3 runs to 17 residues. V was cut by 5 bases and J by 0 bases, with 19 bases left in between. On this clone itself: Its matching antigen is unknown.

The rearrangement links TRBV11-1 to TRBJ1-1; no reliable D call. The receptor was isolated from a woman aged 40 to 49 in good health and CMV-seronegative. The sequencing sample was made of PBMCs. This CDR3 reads CASSPHPPGAMNTEAFF. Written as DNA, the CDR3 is TGTGCCAGCAGCCCGCACCCCCCGGGAGCGATGAACACTGAAGCTTTCTTT.